The present entry profiles one TCR beta chain with its context. The sample comes from a study of blood T cell repertoires in COVID-19. Across the whole study: Acute-phase and convalescent COVID-19 samples originated in the United States, Italy and Spain. PBMCs, B-cell-depleted T cells, or T cells were the source of the cDNA or gDNA that made up the material.

The table came from immunoSEQ multiplex PCR; TCRdb's copy has only in-frame clones and leaves some out. The data hold around 150,000 clones, with roughly three quarters observed a single time. Germline CDR1 is SGDLS and CDR2 is YYNGEE. The V and J ends lost 3 bases and 7 bases, in that order; junction bases with no gene match: 5. This CDR3 is built from 15 residues. The J gene is TRBJ2-1, the V gene TRBV9; 12 bases agree with TRBD2. The receptor's source is a man aged 55 to 69 with acute or convalescent COVID-19. The material sequenced was peripheral blood. Here the CDR3 reads CASSGLAGVGNEQFF. In nucleotides, the CDR3 is TGTGCCAGCAGCGGACTAGCGGGAGTCGGAAATGAGCAGTTCTTC.